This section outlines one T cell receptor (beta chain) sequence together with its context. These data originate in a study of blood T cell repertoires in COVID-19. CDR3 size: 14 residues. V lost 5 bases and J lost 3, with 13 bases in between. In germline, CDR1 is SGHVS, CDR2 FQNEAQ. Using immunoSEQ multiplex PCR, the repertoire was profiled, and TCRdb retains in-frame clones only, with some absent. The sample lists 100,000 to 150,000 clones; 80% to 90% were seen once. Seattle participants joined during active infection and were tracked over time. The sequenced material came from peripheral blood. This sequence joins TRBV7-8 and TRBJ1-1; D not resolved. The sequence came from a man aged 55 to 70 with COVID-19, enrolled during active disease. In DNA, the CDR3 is TGTGCCAGCAGCCCTACCCGGGGATACACTGAAGCTTTCTTT. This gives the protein CASSPTRGYTEAFF.